One and the same sample provided the 24 T cell receptor beta chains below, sequenced in a study of OX40 agonist ivuxolimab in advanced cancers. TCRdb keeps only in-frame clones here, not all; method: immunoSEQ multiplex PCR. The sample lists almost 85,000 clones, roughly nine tenths seen once, with roughly 0.19% in the top ten. The input for sequencing was CD4+ or CD8+ T cells sorted from blood, taken in a trial of the OX40 agonist ivuxolimab. Receptors were obtained from an adult with an advanced solid tumor such as melanoma, head and neck, liver or kidney cancer.

This chain joins TRBV2 and TRBJ1-3; D gene uncertain. This CDR3 is built from 16 residues. The V gene lost 5 bases and the J gene lost 0 bases, with 14 bases spanning the gap. Germline V gene sequence: CDR1 SNHLY, CDR2 FYNNEI. In nucleotides, the CDR3 is TGTGCCAGCAGTCCTCAGGTTTCGAGCTCTGGAAACACCATATATTTT. It yields the protein CASSPQVSSSGNTIYF.

This clone was seen a few times. This rearrangement joins TRBV7-2 to TRBJ1-1, with TRBD1 as a possible D gene (6 bases). The CDR3 spans 20 residues. V dropped 0 bases and J dropped 0 bases, with 23 bases sitting between them. Per germline, CDR1 SGHTA and CDR2 FQGNSA. CDR3 DNA sequence: TGTGCCAGCAGCTTAGCGTGGCCGGGGGGAGGACAGCGGATGAACACTGAAGCTTTCTTT. Translating it yields CASSLAWPGGGQRMNTEAFF.

The chain combines TRBV7-3 with TRBJ2-2; D unclear. Per the germline V gene, CDR1 is SGHTA and CDR2 is FQGTGA. V was clipped by 2 bases and J by 4 bases, with 11 bases between them. The CDR3 loop spans 15 amino acids. The CDR3 loop is CASSLLGGRTGELFF. The CDR3 DNA reads as TGTGCCAGCAGCTTATTGGGCGGCCGCACCGGGGAGCTGTTTTTT.

The V and J genes are TRBV7-3 and TRBJ2-1; D is unclear. V shed 5 bases and J shed 4 bases, with 15 bases lying between them. The CDR3 has 15 amino acids. Germline CDR1 reads SGHTA; CDR2 reads FQGTGA. The CDR3: CASSPTLVGYNEQFF. DNA of the CDR3: TGTGCCAGCAGCCCGACCCTCGTGGGGTACAATGAGCAGTTCTTC.

The chain joins TRBV9 to TRBJ2-7; the D gene is possibly TRBD1 (5 bases). The length of the CDR3 is 13 residues. CDR1 and CDR2 (germline): SGDLS, YYNGEE. Trimming shortened V by 0 bases and J by 4 bases, and 8 bases separated the two germline ends. As DNA, the CDR3 is TGTGCCAGCAGCGTAGGGGGCCGGTACGAGCAGTACTTC. Translated: CASSVGGRYEQYF.

The chain links TRBV19 to TRBJ1-5, with D possibly being TRBD1 (6 bases). V lost 4 bases, J lost 3 bases, and 13 bases lay in between. Germline V CDR1 and CDR2: LNHDA, SQIVND (reference sequence). There are 15 residues in the CDR3. CDR3 loop: CASSRVQGVNQPQHF. The CDR3 DNA reads TGTGCCAGTAGTAGAGTACAGGGCGTCAATCAGCCCCAGCATTTT. Full variable domain (missing parts from reference TRBV19 and TRBJ1-5): DGGITQSPKYLFRKEGQNVTLSCEQNLNHDAMYWYRQDPGQGLRLIYYSQIVNDFQKGDIAEGYSVSREKKESFPLTVTSAQKNPTAFYLCASSRVQGVNQPQHFGDGTRLSIL.

This clone was seen only once. This sequence joins TRBV28 and TRBJ2-1; TRBD2 might be the D (5 bases). The CDR3 consists of 17 residues. Germline V gene data show CDR1 as MDHEN and CDR2 as SYDVKM. V lost 5 bases and J lost 4, with 21 bases in between. Here the CDR3 DNA reads TGTGCCAGCAGTCCTAACCGCGGACTTCGAACTTACAATGAGCAGTTCTTC. Amino acids: CASSPNRGLRTYNEQFF.

V is TRBV7-2 and J is TRBJ2-3; tentatively, D is TRBD2 (6 bases). Per the germline V gene, CDR1 is SGHTA and CDR2 is FQGNSA. Trimming pared 4 bases from V and 5 bases from J, leaving 22 bases between. The CDR3 extends over 17 amino acids. CDR3 in amino acids: CASSSRLVGTVGDTQYF. The DNA for the CDR3 is TGTGCCAGCAGCTCGAGACTAGTCGGGACGGTCGGAGATACGCAGTATTTT.

The chain employs TRBV19 and TRBJ2-3; D unresolved. CDR3 size: 15 residues. Germline V gives CDR1 LNHDA, CDR2 SQIVND (reference sequence). The germline V and J ends were trimmed by 3 bases and 0 bases, with 10 bases remaining between them. Written as DNA, the CDR3 is TGTGCCAGTAGTATGGCGGAAACTAGCACAGATACGCAGTATTTT. Amino acids: CASSMAETSTDTQYF.

The sample holds one count of this clone. The chain links TRBV10-3 to TRBJ2-1, with D possibly being TRBD2 (6 bases). Looked up from germline, CDR1 is ENHRY and CDR2 is SYGVKD. V lost 3 bases, J lost 0 bases, and 12 bases lay in between. The CDR3 consists of 16 residues. CDR3 nucleotides: TGTGCCATCAGTGATCGCGGGAAGAGCTCCTACAATGAGCAGTTCTTC. Translation gives CAISDRGKSSYNEQFF.

The chain uses TRBV15 and TRBJ1-2; D ambiguous. Germline-derived CDR1 and CDR2 are LNHNV and YYDKDF (reference sequence). V was trimmed by 0 bases and J by 2 bases, leaving 7 bases between them. This CDR3 has 14 residues. The CDR3 region has the DNA TGTGCCACCAGCAGAGATTCGGGGAACTATGGCTACACCTTC. Its protein product is CATSRDSGNYGYTF.

This chain connects TRBV19 to TRBJ2-5, with TRBD2 matching 10 bases. The V gene's germline CDR1 is LNHDA and CDR2 SQIVND (reference sequence). V shed 6 bases, J shed 5 bases, and the junction held 6 bases outside the gene matches. The CDR3 covers 14 residues. The CDR3 is CASRSGGAVETQYF. CDR3 coding DNA: TGTGCCAGTAGAAGCGGGGGGGCCGTGGAGACCCAGTACTTC.

The chain is built from TRBV7-3 and TRBJ2-1, with TRBD2 matching over 9 bases. V shed 1 base and J 1 base; nucleotides not matched to a gene: 14. The germline CDR1 and CDR2 sequences are SGHTA and FQGTGA. This CDR3 is 20 amino acids long. The CDR3 bases are TGTGCCAGCAGCTTAAATCGGGGCGGGAGGGCCTTTGGGTCCTACAATGAGCAGTTCTTC. Its translation: CASSLNRGGRAFGSYNEQFF.

The count of this clone is one. The chain combines TRBV2 with TRBJ2-1; TRBD2 agrees at 11 bases. Germline CDR1 reads SNHLY; CDR2 reads FYNNEI. This CDR3 contains 14 residues. J gave up 10 bases and V 4 bases, and 6 bases lay outside the gene matches. The CDR3 coding sequence is TGTGCCAGCAGTGCTAGCGGGGGGCCCTTGGAGCAGTTCTTC. This encodes CASSASGGPLEQFF.

This clone was seen just once. V is TRBV20-1 and J is TRBJ2-7; 8 bases map to TRBD1. CDR1 is DFQATT, CDR2 SNEGSKA, per germline (reference sequence). The CDR3 is 11 amino acids. V lost 6 bases, J lost 6 bases, and 4 bases stayed unmatched. CDR3 nucleotides: TGCAGTGCGGACAGGGTGAGCGAGCAGTACTTC. This sequence encodes CSADRVSEQYF.

This chain uses TRBV7-2 with TRBJ1-2; 7 nucleotides agree with TRBD1. Unmatched junction bases numbered 8, after V lost 1 base and J lost 3 bases. The germline V gene encodes CDR1 SGHTA and CDR2 FQGNSA. The CDR3 covers 16 residues. DNA for the CDR3: TGTGCCAGCAGCTTAGTTTCGGGACAGCAACACTATGGCTACACCTTC. It encodes CASSLVSGQQHYGYTF.

The chain carries TRBV4-1 and TRBJ2-1, with 8 nucleotides matching TRBD2. CDR1 and CDR2 from the germline V gene are MGHRA and YSYEKL. Unmatched junction bases numbered 8, after V lost 0 bases and J lost 10 bases. The CDR3 is 15 amino acids. CDR3 protein: CASSQDSISGMEQFF. The CDR3 DNA reads TGCGCCAGCAGCCAAGATTCGATTAGCGGGATGGAGCAGTTCTTC.

This sequence joins TRBV5-1 and TRBJ1-5; no clear D. CDR1 SGHRS and CDR2 YFSETQ come from the germline V gene. V was pared by 2 bases and J by 0 bases, with 15 bases between. This CDR3 comprises 17 residues. DNA of the CDR3: TGCGCCAGCAGCTTCACTCCTTTGAGTTATAGCAATCAGCCCCAGCATTTT. Protein sequence: CASSFTPLSYSNQPQHF.

The J gene is TRBJ1-2, the V gene TRBV5-1; 8 nucleotides align to TRBD1. The length of the CDR3 is 16 residues. The V and J ends lost 4 bases and 1 base, in that order; junction bases with no gene match: 9. CDR1 and CDR2 (germline): SGHRS, YFSETQ. In DNA form, the CDR3 reads TGCGCCAGCAGCCTTCTCGGGACAGGTCTTAACTATGGCTACACCTTC. Its translation: CASSLLGTGLNYGYTF. The full variable domain, its missing parts supplied by reference TRBV5-1 and TRBJ1-2, is KAGVTQTPRYLIKTRGQQVTLSCSPISGHRSVSWYQQTPGQGLQFLFEYFSETQRNKGNFPGRFSGRQFSNSRSEMNVSTLELGDSALYLCASSLLGTGLNYGYTFGSGTRLTVV.

The chain joins TRBV9 to TRBJ2-2; D remains unclear. The germline CDR1 and CDR2 sequences are SGDLS and YYNGEE. This CDR3 is built from 15 residues. V was cut by 2 bases and J by 7 bases, with 15 bases left in between. CDR3 residues: CASSVMAAPNGELFF. The CDR3 DNA reads as TGTGCCAGCAGCGTTATGGCCGCGCCGAACGGGGAGCTGTTTTTT.

The CDR3 bases are TGTGCCAGCAGCTCGTCAGGGGGGGACACTGAAGCTTTCTTT. Residues: CASSSSGGDTEAFF. The chain combines TRBV7-2 with TRBJ1-1, with 7 nucleotides matching TRBD1. The CDR3 is 14 residues long. Trimming removed 4 bases from V and 3 bases from J; junction bases left unmatched: 5. The germline V gene encodes CDR1 SGHTA and CDR2 FQGNSA.

The chain links TRBV2 to TRBJ2-7; TRBD2 matches at 7 bases. Germline V CDR1 and CDR2: SNHLY, FYNNEI. The CDR3 extends over 17 amino acids. After removal of 1 base from V and 3 bases from J, the junction contained 12 bases not matched to a gene. The CDR3 DNA sequence: TGTGCCAGCAGTGAAGGCCCGGGGTGGGCTAGCGGCTACGAGCAGTACGTC. This gives the protein CASSEGPGWASGYEQYV.

The DNA of the CDR3 is TGCGCCAGCAGCTTCCAGAGGTCGAAGGAGACCCAGTACTTC. This encodes CASSFQRSKETQYF. The chain couples TRBV5-1 to TRBJ2-5, with D uncertain. V was trimmed by 2 bases and J by 5 bases, leaving 13 bases between them. The length of the CDR3 is 14 residues. Germline V gene lookup returns CDR1 SGHRS and CDR2 YFSETQ. Filled out from reference TRBV5-1 and TRBJ2-5, the complete variable domain reads KAGVTQTPRYLIKTRGQQVTLSCSPISGHRSVSWYQQTPGQGLQFLFEYFSETQRNKGNFPGRFSGRQFSNSRSEMNVSTLELGDSALYLCASSFQRSKETQYFGPGTRLLVL.

The rearrangement links TRBV9 to TRBJ2-3; a possible D gene is TRBD1 (5 bases). This CDR3 comprises 12 residues. Looked up from germline, CDR1 is SGDLS and CDR2 is YYNGEE. Trimming removed 5 bases from V and 2 bases from J, with 6 bases in between. CDR3 residues: CASRGPTDTQYF. The CDR3 region has the DNA TGTGCCAGCAGGGGGCCCACAGATACGCAGTATTTT.